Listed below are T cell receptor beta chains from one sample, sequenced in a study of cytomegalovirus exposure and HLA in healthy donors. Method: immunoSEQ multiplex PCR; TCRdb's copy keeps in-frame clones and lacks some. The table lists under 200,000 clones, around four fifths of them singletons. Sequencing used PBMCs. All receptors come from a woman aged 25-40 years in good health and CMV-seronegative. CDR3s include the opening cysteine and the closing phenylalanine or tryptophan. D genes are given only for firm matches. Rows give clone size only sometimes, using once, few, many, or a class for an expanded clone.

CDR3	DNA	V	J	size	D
CSAGTAPGYTF	TGCAGTGCCGGGACAGCGCCTGGCTACACCTTC	TRBV20-1	TRBJ1-2	.	TRBD1
CASGFLAGEFF	TGTGCTAGTGGTTTTCTGGCCGGGGAGTTCTTC	TRBV12-5	TRBJ2-1	.	.
CAWSSGGNEKLFF	TGTGCCTGGAGTTCAGGGGGTAATGAAAAACTGTTTTTT	TRBV30	TRBJ1-4	many	TRBD1
CASRSSGSYLNTEAFF	TGTGCCAGCAGGTCCTCCGGGAGCTACTTAAACACTGAAGCTTTCTTT	TRBV5-4	TRBJ1-1	few	.
CASSPREGISEQYF	TGTGCCAGCAGCCCACGTGAGGGTATTTCCGAGCAGTACTTC	TRBV6-1	TRBJ2-7	.	.
CASSSSTDTQYF	TGTGCCAGCAGCTCTAGCACAGATACGCAGTATTTT	TRBV7-9	TRBJ2-3	.	.
CAISIGGTQYF	TGTGCCATCAGCATAGGAGGGACGCAGTATTTT	TRBV10-3	TRBJ2-3	.	.
CASSPQRVITDTQYF	TGTGCCAGCTCACCTCAACGGGTTATTACAGATACGCAGTATTTT	TRBV18	TRBJ2-3	.	.
CASSVDQGNYGYTF	TGTGCCAGCAGCGTGGACCAGGGAAACTATGGCTACACCTTC	TRBV9	TRBJ1-2	.	.
CASTLRGTEAFF	TGTGCCAGCACTCTAAGGGGGACTGAAGCTTTCTTT	TRBV2	TRBJ1-1	.	.
CQLLGGDTQYF	TGTCAACTTCTGGGCGGGGATACGCAGTATTTT	TRBV18	TRBJ2-3	.	.
CASSLESERSPLHF	TGTGCCAGCAGCTTGGAGTCAGAACGATCACCCCTCCACTTT	TRBV7-9	TRBJ1-6	.	.
CASKSLGGQETQYF	TGTGCCAGTAAGTCTCTAGGAGGTCAAGAGACCCAGTACTTC	TRBV19	TRBJ2-5	few	.
CSVKRGTGEQFF	TGCAGCGTTAAACGGGGTACGGGTGAGCAGTTCTTC	TRBV29-1	TRBJ2-1	.	.
CASSLAGRSETQYF	TGTGCCAGCAGCTTGGCCGGGAGGTCGGAGACCCAGTACTTC	TRBV5-4	TRBJ2-5	.	TRBD2
CASSLGVGSGNTGELFF	TGCGCCAGCAGCTTGGGCGTGGGGAGTGGAAACACCGGGGAGCTGTTTTTT	TRBV5-1	TRBJ2-2	.	.
CASSIDRATFDEQFF	TGTGCCAGTAGTATCGACAGGGCGACTTTCGATGAGCAGTTCTTC	TRBV19	TRBJ2-1	.	TRBD1
CASSLRTSGGETQYF	TGCGCCAGCAGCCTAAGGACTAGCGGGGGTGAGACCCAGTACTTC	TRBV5-1	TRBJ2-5	.	TRBD2
CASSLAITEPQHF	TGTGCCAGCAGCTTAGCAATAACGGAGCCCCAGCATTTT	TRBV7-2	TRBJ1-5	.	.
CSVRTSGGDYNEQFF	TGCAGCGTCCGGACTAGCGGGGGAGATTACAATGAGCAGTTCTTC	TRBV29-1	TRBJ2-1	.	TRBD2
CASSPNLNEKLFF	TGTGCCAGCAGCCCGAACTTAAATGAAAAACTGTTTTTT	TRBV2	TRBJ1-4	.	.
CSVEAAASGGTEQYF	TGCAGCGTTGAAGCGGCGGCTAGCGGGGGTACTGAGCAGTACTTC	TRBV29-1	TRBJ2-7	few	TRBD2